This entry is about one TCR beta chain. The cohort comprised adults aged roughly 18 to 90 years residing in approximately 25 US areas. This sample stems from a study of blood T cell repertoires in COVID-19. Germline V gives CDR1 SGHRS, CDR2 YFSETQ. CDR3 length equals 17 residues. V shed 4 bases and J 3 bases; nucleotides not matched to a gene: 9. Original analysis: Scientists estimated how many nucleated cells there were by amplifying reference gene primers. The protocol was immunoSEQ multiplex PCR, while the TCRdb copy is restricted to in-frame clones and leaves out a portion. D and trimming were read from the DNA, whereas the V and J calls and clone size are those reported in that table. This sample has around 150,000 clones; roughly four fifths occur once, and the top ten carry 9.5% to 12%.

The clonotype was recovered from a man aged 45 to 65 who had recovered from COVID-19. Sequencing was carried out using PBMCs or T cells enriched from blood (not recorded which). The chain joins TRBV5-1 to TRBJ2-3, with 12 bases fitting TRBD2. The CDR3 DNA is TGCGCCAGCAGCACGGCTACCGGGACTAGCGGGACAGATACGCAGTATTTT. It is translated as CASSTATGTSGTDTQYF.